The 4 T cell receptor beta chains in this list originate from one sample, sequenced in a study of blood T cell repertoires in COVID-19. Sequencing used immunoSEQ multiplex PCR; TCRdb keeps in-frame clones, though not all of them. The sample has about 100,000 clones; 85% to 95% are singletons. Sequencing input: peripheral blood. Source of these receptors: a woman in her 30s with acute or convalescent COVID-19.

This clone was seen once. The chain recombines TRBV2 with TRBJ1-1; D gene ambiguous. Germline assignment: CDR1 SNHLY and CDR2 FYNNEI. V was clipped by 4 bases and J by 1 base, with 7 bases between them. The length of the CDR3 is 13 residues. The CDR3 region is CASSATENTEAFF. The CDR3 coding sequence is TGTGCCAGCAGTGCCACAGAGAACACTGAAGCTTTCTTT.

The chain has TRBV5-4 and TRBJ1-4, with 7 nucleotides matching TRBD1. With V trimmed by 2 bases and J by 6 bases, 4 bases remained unmatched. Germline loops: CDR1 SGHNT, CDR2 YYREEE (reference sequence). CDR3 size: 14 residues. The CDR3 reads CASSFKGTDEKLFF. The CDR3, as DNA: TGTGCCAGCAGCTTCAAGGGGACAGATGAAAAACTGTTTTTT.

The count of this clone is one. This CDR3 is CATSDHKSGSSYNEQFF. Here the CDR3 DNA reads TGTGCCACCAGTGATCACAAAAGCGGAAGCTCCTACAATGAGCAGTTCTTC. The gene calls are TRBV24-1 and TRBJ2-1; D perhaps matches TRBD2 (5 bases). Germline V gene sequence: CDR1 KGHDR, CDR2 SFDVKD. V was trimmed by 3 bases and J by 0 bases, leaving 14 bases between them. The CDR3 covers 17 residues.

This chain uses TRBV9 with TRBJ1-2, with 10 nucleotides matching TRBD1. In germline, CDR1 is SGDLS, CDR2 YYNGEE. The ends lost 4 bases at V and 4 bases at J; junction bases unmatched: 7. The CDR3 has 15 residues. As DNA, the CDR3 is TGTGCCAGCAGCCCCCAGACAGGGGGCGTCTATGGCTACACCTTC. This gives the protein CASSPQTGGVYGYTF.